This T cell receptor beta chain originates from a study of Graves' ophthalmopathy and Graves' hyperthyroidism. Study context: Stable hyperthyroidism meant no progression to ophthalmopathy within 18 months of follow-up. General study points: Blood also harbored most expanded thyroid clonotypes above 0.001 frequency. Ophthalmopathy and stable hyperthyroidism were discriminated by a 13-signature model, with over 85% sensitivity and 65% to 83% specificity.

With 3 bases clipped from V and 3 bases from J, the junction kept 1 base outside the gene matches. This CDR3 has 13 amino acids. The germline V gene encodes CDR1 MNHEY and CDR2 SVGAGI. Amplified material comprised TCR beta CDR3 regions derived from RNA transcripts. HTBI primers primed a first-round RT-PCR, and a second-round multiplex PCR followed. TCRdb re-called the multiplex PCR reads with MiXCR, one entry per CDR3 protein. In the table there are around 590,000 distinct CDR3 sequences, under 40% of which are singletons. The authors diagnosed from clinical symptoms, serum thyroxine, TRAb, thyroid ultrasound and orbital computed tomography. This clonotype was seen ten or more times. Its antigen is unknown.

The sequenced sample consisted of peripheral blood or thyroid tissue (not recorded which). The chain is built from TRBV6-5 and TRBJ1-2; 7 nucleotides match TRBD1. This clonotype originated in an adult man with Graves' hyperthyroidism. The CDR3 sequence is CASSYTGDYGYTF. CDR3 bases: TGTGCCAGCAGTTATACAGGGGACTATGGCTACACCTTC.